A single sample is the source of the 17 T cell receptor beta chains below, sequenced in a study of T cells in Graves' hyperthyroidism and ophthalmopathy. RNA transcripts yielded amplified TCR beta CDR3 regions. During a first-round RT-PCR of the TCR CDR3, the HTBI primer set was used. TCRdb fed the multiplex PCR reads into MiXCR, producing one record per CDR3 protein. The table shows roughly 500,000 distinct CDR3 sequences, with about 45% occurring only once. Sequenced: peripheral blood or thyroid tissue (not recorded which). All receptors derive from an adult woman with Graves' disease, either hyperthyroidism or ophthalmopathy (not recorded which).

The genes are TRBV7-2 and TRBJ2-5, with 7 bases fitting TRBD1. The ends lost 5 bases at V and 1 base at J; junction bases unmatched: 16. The germline V gene encodes CDR1 SGHTA and CDR2 FQGNSA. There are 18 residues in the CDR3. The DNA for the CDR3 is TGTGCCAGCAGCCGTTATCCTCTGGTACAGGGGATCCAAGAGACCCAGTACTTC. Amino acids: CASSRYPLVQGIQETQYF.

The V gene is TRBV4-1, the J gene TRBJ1-5; 7 bases align to TRBD1. The trim removed 2 bases at V and 3 bases at J, leaving 7 bases unmatched. The CDR3 is made up of 16 amino acids. CDR1 MGHRA and CDR2 YSYEKL come from the germline V gene. The CDR3: CASSQRSTGVNQPQHF. In nucleotides, the CDR3 is TGCGCCAGCAGCCAACGGAGTACAGGGGTCAATCAGCCCCAGCATTTT.

The chain couples TRBV19 to TRBJ1-2; D unclear. The CDR3 is made up of 14 amino acids. CDR1 is LNHDA, CDR2 SQIVND, per germline (reference sequence). Deletions cut 11 bases from V and 0 bases from J, with 16 bases between. CDR3 DNA: TGTGCCCGCCCCCCCCAGCCAACTAACTATGGCTACACCTTC. Its protein product is CARPPQPTNYGYTF.

Note on this clonotype: Relative to the germline gene, one junction end is altered; a read error may explain this. The chain is built from TRBV5-1 and TRBJ1-1; maybe TRBD1 (6 bases). Germline CDR1 is SGHRS and CDR2 is YFSETQ. This CDR3 is built from 14 residues. CDR3 sequence (DNA): TGCGCCAGCAGCTTGTTGGCAGGGGACACTAAAGCTTTCTTT. Encoded protein: CASSLLAGDTKAFF.

This clonotype was counted ten times or more. The chain uses TRBV10-3 and TRBJ1-2, with 7 bases matching TRBD1. The CDR3 is 12 residues long. V shed 5 bases, J shed 7 bases, and the junction held 4 bases outside the gene matches. CDR1 and CDR2 from the germline V gene are ENHRY and SYGVKD. The CDR3 spells CAISTGVLGYTF. The DNA for the CDR3 is TGTGCCATCAGTACAGGGGTTCTTGGCTACACCTTC.

This clonotype has more than one count but fewer than ten. The V and J genes are TRBV2 and TRBJ2-2; 11 bases align to TRBD2. This CDR3 is built from 14 residues. Per germline, CDR1 SNHLY and CDR2 FYNNEI. The V and J ends lost 11 bases and 7 bases, in that order; junction bases with no gene match: 9. The CDR3 region is CACKLAGVNGELFF. CDR3 nucleotides: TGTGCCTGCAAACTAGCGGGAGTAAACGGGGAGCTGTTTTTT.

This clonotype was observed at least ten times. The V gene is TRBV7-9, the J gene TRBJ2-7; D gene uncertain. Trimming pared 1 base from V and 5 bases from J, leaving 6 bases between. Germline V gene sequence: CDR1 SEHNR, CDR2 FQNEAQ (reference sequence). This CDR3 has 12 residues. The CDR3: CASSLGDHEQYF. For the CDR3, the DNA is TGTGCCAGCAGCTTAGGCGACCACGAGCAGTACTTC.

This clonotype was counted many times. The chain's CDR3 is CASSVSGTSGIDEQYF. The CDR3 region has the DNA TGTGCCAGCAGTGTCTCCGGGACTAGCGGGATCGACGAGCAGTACTTC. This chain links TRBV27 with TRBJ2-7; 13 bases agree with TRBD2. V trimming: 5 bases; J trimming: 5 bases; junction bases outside the gene matches: 9. CDR3 length: 16 amino acids. CDR1 and CDR2 from the germline V gene are MNHEY and SMNVEV (reference sequence).

The chain recombines TRBV7-9 with TRBJ1-1; perhaps TRBD1 as D (6 bases). Trimming stripped 6 bases from V and 2 bases from J, with 13 bases between. CDR1 and CDR2 from the germline V gene are SEHNR and FQNEAQ (reference sequence). This CDR3 has 14 amino acids. Here the CDR3 reads CASRRQAKNTEAFF. In DNA, the CDR3 is TGTGCCAGCAGGAGACAGGCGAAAAACACTGAAGCTTTCTTT. The whole variable domain, remainder taken from reference TRBV7-9 and TRBJ1-1, is DTGVSQNPRHKITKRGQNVTFRCDPISEHNRLYWYRQTLGQGPEFLTYFQNEAQLEKSRLLSDRFSAERPKGSFSTLEIQRTEQGDSAMYLCASRRQAKNTEAFFGQGTRLTVV.

Worth noting for this clonotype: In this CDR3 the conserved last residue, phenylalanine or tryptophan, is missing, so a read error is likely. The DNA is left out, because the CDR3 cannot be placed on it with certainty; the CDR3 is given as TCRdb lists it. The chain joins TRBV2 to TRBJ1-3; the table's D call of TRBD1 was not tested on the DNA. The germline V gene encodes CDR1 SNHLY and CDR2 FYNNEI. Ends included, the CDR3 has 8 residues. The CDR3 sequence is CASSEVGP.

This clonotype has at least ten counts. The chain uses TRBV9 and TRBJ2-5, with D unresolved. Germline V lookup: CDR1 SGDLS, CDR2 YYNGEE. CDR3 length: 13 amino acids. The V and J ends lost 0 bases and 2 bases respectively, with 5 bases between them. The CDR3 protein is CASSVGAQETQYF. The CDR3 DNA reads TGTGCCAGCAGCGTAGGGGCACAAGAGACCCAGTACTTC.

The chain is built from TRBV29-1 and TRBJ2-6, with D possibly matching TRBD2 (5 bases). Trimming took 0 bases from V and 0 from J, leaving 15 bases between them. The CDR3 runs to 18 residues. Germline CDR1 SQVTM, CDR2 ANQGSEA. The DNA of the CDR3 is TGCAGCGTTGAAGATTCTAGCTGGTCCAGCTCTGGGGCCAACGTCCTGACTTTC. Residues: CSVEDSSWSSSGANVLTF.

This clonotype was recorded only once. The chain links TRBV24-1 to TRBJ1-1; D perhaps matches TRBD1 (5 bases). The CDR3 consists of 14 residues. CDR1 is KGHDR and CDR2 is SFDVKD in the germline V gene. V was pared by 2 bases and J by 1 base, with 7 bases between. CDR3 coding DNA: TGTGCCACCAGTGATTCAGGACAGAACACTGAAGCTTTCTTT. This encodes CATSDSGQNTEAFF.

This clonotype was counted a few times. This chain links TRBV20-1 with TRBJ2-3; a possible D gene is TRBD2 (6 bases). The CDR3 sequence is 12 residues long. The ends were cut back, 6 bases at V and 3 bases at J, with 10 bases in the middle. Germline V CDR1 and CDR2: DFQATT, SNEGSKA (reference sequence). The CDR3 sequence: CSAILATDTQYF. As DNA, the CDR3 is TGCAGTGCCATTCTAGCGACAGATACGCAGTATTTT.

The table lists this clonotype with a few counts. The genes are TRBV4-1 and TRBJ1-5, with 9 bases fitting TRBD1. The CDR3 extends over 15 amino acids. Germline V gives CDR1 MGHRA, CDR2 YSYEKL. V was clipped by 3 bases and J by 4 bases; unmatched bases: 4. The CDR3 reads CASSHLGTGNQPQHF. As DNA, the CDR3 is TGCGCCAGCAGCCATCTAGGGACAGGGAATCAGCCCCAGCATTTT.

The V call is TRBV25-1, the J call TRBJ2-6; perhaps TRBD1 as D (5 bases). Germline V CDR1 and CDR2: MGHDK, SYGVNS. The CDR3 extends over 14 amino acids. With 3 bases removed from V and 4 bases from J, the gap between germline ends came to 7 bases. The DNA of the CDR3 is TGTGCCAGCAGTGAGACAGCAGGGGCCAACGTCCTGACTTTC. This sequence encodes CASSETAGANVLTF.

Remarks on this clonotype: A read error may explain this, as a much larger clone is one base away. The chain joins TRBV20-1 to TRBJ2-2; no reliable D call. The V end was cut by 4 bases, the J end by 3 bases, with 9 bases between. Germline CDR1 DFQATT, CDR2 SNEGSKA (reference sequence). There are 13 residues in the CDR3. This CDR3 is CSAKDSDTGELFF. The DNA for the CDR3 is TGCAGTGCTAAAGACTCGGACACCGGGGAGCTGTTTTTT.